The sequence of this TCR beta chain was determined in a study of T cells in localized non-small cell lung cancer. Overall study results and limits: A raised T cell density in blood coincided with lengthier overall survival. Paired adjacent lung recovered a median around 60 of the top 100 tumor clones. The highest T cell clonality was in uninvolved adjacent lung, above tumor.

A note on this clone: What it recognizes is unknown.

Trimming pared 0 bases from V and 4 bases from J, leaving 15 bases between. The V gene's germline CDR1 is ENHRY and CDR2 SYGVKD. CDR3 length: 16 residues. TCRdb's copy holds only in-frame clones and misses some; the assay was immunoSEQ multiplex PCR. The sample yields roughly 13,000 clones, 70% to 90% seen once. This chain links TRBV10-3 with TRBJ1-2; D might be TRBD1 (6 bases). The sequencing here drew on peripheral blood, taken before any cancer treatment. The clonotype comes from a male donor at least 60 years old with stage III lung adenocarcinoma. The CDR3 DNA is TGTGCCATCAGTGAGTCGACAGGCCAATTGAGCTATGGCTACACCTTC. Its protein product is CAISESTGQLSYGYTF.